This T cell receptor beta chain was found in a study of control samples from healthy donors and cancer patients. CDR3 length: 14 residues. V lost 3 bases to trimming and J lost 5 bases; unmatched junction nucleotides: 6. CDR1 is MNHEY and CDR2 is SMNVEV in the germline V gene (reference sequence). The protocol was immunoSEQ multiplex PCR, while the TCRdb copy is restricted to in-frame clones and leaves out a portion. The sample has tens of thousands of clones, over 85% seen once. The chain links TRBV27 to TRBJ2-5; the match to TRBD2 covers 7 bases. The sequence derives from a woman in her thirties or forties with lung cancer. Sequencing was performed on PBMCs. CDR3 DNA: TGTGCCAGCAGTTTTAGGGAGGGTGGGGAGACCCAGTACTTC. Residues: CASSFREGGETQYF.